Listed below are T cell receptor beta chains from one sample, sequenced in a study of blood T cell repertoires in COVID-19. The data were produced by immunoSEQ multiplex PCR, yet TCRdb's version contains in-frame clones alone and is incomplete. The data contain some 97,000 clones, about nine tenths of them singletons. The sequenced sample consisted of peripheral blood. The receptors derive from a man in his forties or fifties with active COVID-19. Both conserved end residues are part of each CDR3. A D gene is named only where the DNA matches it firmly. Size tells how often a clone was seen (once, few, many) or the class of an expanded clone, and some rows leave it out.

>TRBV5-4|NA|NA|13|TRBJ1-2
TGTGCCAGCAGCTTAAGGACTGACTATGGCTACACCTTC
CASSLRTDYGYTF
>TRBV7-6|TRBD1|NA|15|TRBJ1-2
TGTGCCAGCAGCCCGGGACAGGTGGGGCCCTATGGCTACACCTTC
CASSPGQVGPYGYTF
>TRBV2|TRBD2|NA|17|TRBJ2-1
TGTGCCAGCAGTGAACAGCCTAGCGGGTTCTTCTACAATGAGCAGTTCTTC
CASSEQPSGFFYNEQFF
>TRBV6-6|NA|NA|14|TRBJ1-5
TGTGCCAGCAGTTACTTGATAGGCAATCAGCCCCAGCATTTT
CASSYLIGNQPQHF
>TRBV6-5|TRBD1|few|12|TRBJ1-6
TGTGCCAGCAGGGACAGGGGATCACCCCTCCACTTT
CASRDRGSPLHF
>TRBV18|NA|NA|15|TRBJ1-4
TGTGCCAGCTCATCCGTACGACAGGCTAATGAAAAACTGTTTTTT
CASSSVRQANEKLFF
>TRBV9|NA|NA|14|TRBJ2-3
TGTGCCAGCAACGCGGGGGCGGCCACAGATACGCAGTATTTT
CASNAGAATDTQYF
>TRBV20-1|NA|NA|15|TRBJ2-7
TGCAGTGCTCGTGACGGACATCGTAGCTCCTACGAGCAGTACTTC
CSARDGHRSSYEQYF
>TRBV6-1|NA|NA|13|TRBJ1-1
TGTGCCAGCAGTGAAGGGAGAGCCACTGAAGCTTTCTTT
CASSEGRATEAFF
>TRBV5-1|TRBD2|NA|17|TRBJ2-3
TGCGCCAGCAGCTTGGCGAAGACTAGCGGTTCCACAGATACGCAGTATTTT
CASSLAKTSGSTDTQYF
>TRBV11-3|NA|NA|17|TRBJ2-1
TGTGCCAGCAGCCCCGGGGGGCGGGCAAGCTCCTACAATGAGCAGTTCTTC
CASSPGGRASSYNEQFF
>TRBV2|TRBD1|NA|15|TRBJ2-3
TGTGCCAGCAGTGAGGGGACAGCTAACACAGATACGCAGTATTTT
CASSEGTANTDTQYF
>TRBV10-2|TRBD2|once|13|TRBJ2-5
TGCGCCAGCAGGGGCTCTAGCGGAGAGACCCAGTACTTC
CASRGSSGETQYF
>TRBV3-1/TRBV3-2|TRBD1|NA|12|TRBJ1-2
TGTGCCAGCACCCGGACAGGGAATGGCTACACCTTC
CASTRTGNGYTF
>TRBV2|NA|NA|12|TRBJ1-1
TGTGCCAGCAGTGTGGTTGGCAGGGAAGCTTTCTTT
CASSVVGREAFF
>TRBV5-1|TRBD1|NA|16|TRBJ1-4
TGCGCCAGCAGCTTGGACGGACAGGGGCTCTATGAAAAACTGTTTTTT
CASSLDGQGLYEKLFF
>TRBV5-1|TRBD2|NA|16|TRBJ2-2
TGCGCCAGCAGCTTGGTGGGGGGGTCAACCACCGGGGAGCTGTTTTTT
CASSLVGGSTTGELFF
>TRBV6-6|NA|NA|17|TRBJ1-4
TGTGCCAGCAGCCGACCCCGGGGTGCCGCAACTAATGAAAAACTGTTTTTT
CASSRPRGAATNEKLFF
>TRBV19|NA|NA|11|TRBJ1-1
TGTGCCAGTAATCGGAACACTGAAGCTTTCTTT
CASNRNTEAFF
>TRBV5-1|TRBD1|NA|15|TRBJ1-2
TGCGCCAGCAGCCAACAGGGGTCCCTTAACTATGGCTACACCTTC
CASSQQGSLNYGYTF
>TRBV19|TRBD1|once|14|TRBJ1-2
TGTGCCAGTAGTAGGGACAGGGGGTCCCCCGGCTACACCTTC
CASSRDRGSPGYTF
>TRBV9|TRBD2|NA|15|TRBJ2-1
TGTGCCAGCAGCGTGGGGACTAGCGGGAGGAATGAGCAGTTCTTC
CASSVGTSGRNEQFF
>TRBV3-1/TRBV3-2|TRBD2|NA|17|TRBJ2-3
TGTGCCAGCAGCCAAGATCCCGTCCTAGCGGGTCTAGATACGCAGTATTTT
CASSQDPVLAGLDTQYF
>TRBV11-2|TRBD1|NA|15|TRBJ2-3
TGTGCCAGCAGCAGAAAGGGGGCCTACACAGATACGCAGTATTTT
CASSRKGAYTDTQYF
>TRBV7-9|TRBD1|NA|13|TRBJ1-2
TGTGCCAGCAGCCAGACAGGGGGCGATGGCTACACCTTC
CASSQTGGDGYTF
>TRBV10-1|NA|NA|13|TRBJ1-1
TGCGCCAGCAGGATCTCTAAGAACACTGAAGCTTTCTTT
CASRISKNTEAFF
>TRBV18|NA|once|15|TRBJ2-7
TGTGCCAGCTCACCTCTAGCAGGAGGGGTATACGAGCAGTACTTC
CASSPLAGGVYEQYF
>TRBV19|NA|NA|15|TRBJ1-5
TGTGCCAGTAGCGATGACAGTTATAGCAATCAGCCCCAGCATTTT
CASSDDSYSNQPQHF
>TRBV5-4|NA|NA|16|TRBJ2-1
TGTGCCAGCAGCTTGGATCTCCGGAGCTCCTACAATGAGCAGTTCTTC
CASSLDLRSSYNEQFF
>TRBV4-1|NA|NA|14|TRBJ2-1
TGCGCCAGCAGCCCCACAGGGTCCAACAATGAGCAGTTCTTC
CASSPTGSNNEQFF
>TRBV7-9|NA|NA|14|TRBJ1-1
TGTGCCAGCAGCTTAAGCCAGGGTAACACTGAAGCTTTCTTT
CASSLSQGNTEAFF